These 27 T cell receptor beta chains originate from one sample sequenced in a study of early T cells in non-severe SARS-CoV-2 infection. TCRdb re-analysed the 5' RACE reads in MiXCR, keeping a single row per CDR3 protein. The table has 32,000 or so distinct CDR3 sequences, about 6% seen once. Source material: whole blood. Receptor source: an adult who was a healthcare worker with PCR-confirmed SARS-CoV-2 infection or an uninfected control (not recorded which).

The sample holds many counts of this clonotype. Here the CDR3 reads CASSQVLLVGPDTNEQFF. The CDR3, as DNA: TGTGCCAGCAGCCAAGTTCTTCTTGTGGGGCCTGATACCAATGAGCAGTTCTTC. The chain carries TRBV4-2 and TRBJ2-1; D is possibly TRBD1 (5 bases). The V end was cut by 1 base, the J end by 6 bases, with 22 bases between. Germline values: CDR1 LGHNA, CDR2 YNFKEQ. This CDR3 has 18 amino acids.

This clonotype was counted many times. The rearrangement links TRBV4-3 to TRBJ2-5; weak D call: TRBD1 (6 bases). The germline CDR1 and CDR2 sequences are LGHNA and YSLEER. This CDR3 comprises 13 residues. The V gene lost 4 bases and the J gene lost 2 bases, with 8 bases spanning the gap. CDR3 sequence (DNA): TGCGCCAGCAGCCCAGGACAGCAAGAGACCCAGTACTTC. Protein: CASSPGQQETQYF.

This clonotype occurred many times. The V gene is TRBV4-3, the J gene TRBJ2-5; 7 nucleotides line up with TRBD2. This CDR3 region has 13 residues. The V segment lost 3 bases and the J segment 2 bases; nucleotides outside the gene matches: 0. Germline loops: CDR1 LGHNA, CDR2 YSLEER. The CDR3 region has the DNA TGCGCCAGCAGCCAGGGACTACAAGAGACCCAGTACTTC. Amino acids: CASSQGLQETQYF.

In its sample, this clonotype was seen many times. The rearrangement uses TRBV7-2 and TRBJ2-7; the D gene could be TRBD1 or TRBD2 (5 bases each). The germline V gene has CDR1 SGHTA and CDR2 FQGNSA. The CDR3 covers 14 residues. V was shortened by 7 bases and J by 2 bases, with 15 bases between the two germline ends. CDR3 region: CASNLEGHPYEQYF. The CDR3 DNA reads as TGTGCCAGCAACCTCGAGGGGCATCCCTACGAGCAGTACTTC.

The rearrangement links TRBV7-8 to TRBJ2-5, with D unresolved. Trimming shortened V by 1 base and J by 5 bases, and 17 bases separated the two germline ends. This CDR3 comprises 16 residues. Germline CDR1 and CDR2: SGHVS and FQNEAQ. DNA of the CDR3: TGTGCCAGCAGCTTAGGAAGTCCCTCCTTCGGGGAGACCCAGTACTTC. The encoded protein is CASSLGSPSFGETQYF.

This clonotype was seen ten or more times. The chain recombines TRBV10-3 with TRBJ1-2; no reliable D call. The V end was cut by 3 bases, the J end by 3 bases, with 14 bases between. CDR1 and CDR2 (germline): ENHRY, SYGVKD. The CDR3 has 15 amino acids. In nucleotides, the CDR3 is TGTGCCATCAGTGATCCCGCAGGCGGTCACTATGGCTACACCTTC. It yields the protein CAISDPAGGHYGYTF.

Many counts were recorded for this clonotype. The rearrangement links TRBV27 to TRBJ2-1, with TRBD2 as a possible D gene (7 bases). The CDR3 contains 15 residues. Trimming cost V 6 bases and J 3 bases, with 15 bases left between them. The germline CDR1 and CDR2 sequences are MNHEY and SMNVEV (reference sequence). The CDR3 is CASSQRDIHYNEQFF. CDR3 DNA sequence: TGTGCCAGCAGCCAGCGGGACATACACTACAATGAGCAGTTCTTC.

This clonotype has only a few counts. The chain combines TRBV4-2 with TRBJ1-6, with D uncertain. This CDR3 has 15 residues. Germline CDR1 is LGHNA and CDR2 is YNFKEQ. V lost 1 base, J lost 7 bases, and 11 bases lay in between. In DNA, the CDR3 is TGTGCCAGCAGCCAAGTGAACACTGGGAATTCACCCCTCCACTTT. It yields the protein CASSQVNTGNSPLHF.

This chain connects TRBV14 to TRBJ1-2; D not certain. Trimming stripped 0 bases from V and 7 bases from J, with 15 bases between. Per germline, CDR1 SGHDN and CDR2 FVKESK. The CDR3 runs 15 residues. The CDR3 region has the DNA TGTGCCAGCAGCCAAGAGGGCAGTCTTCAGGCTGGCTACACCTTC. This gives the protein CASSQEGSLQAGYTF.

The sample holds many counts of this clonotype. The chain uses TRBV5-6 and TRBJ1-1, with D possibly matching TRBD1 (6 bases). The CDR3 has 16 residues. Germline CDR1 SGHDT, CDR2 YYEEEE. The ends were cut back, 0 bases at V and 5 bases at J, with 17 bases in the middle. The CDR3 DNA sequence: TGTGCCAGCAGCTTGGCCAGGGGCTTCATAACGACTGAAGCTTTCTTT. Its translation is CASSLARGFITTEAFF.

This clonotype was seen many times. The chain recombines TRBV6-5 with TRBJ2-7; 7 bases are a match to TRBD1. CDR1 MNHEY and CDR2 SVGAGI come from the germline V gene. V dropped 10 bases and J dropped 2; count of bases not matched to a gene: 8. This CDR3 has 13 residues. CDR3 in amino acids: CATYQGVPYEQYF. The CDR3 nucleotides read TGTGCCACATACCAGGGGGTCCCCTACGAGCAGTACTTC.

This chain joins TRBV5-1 and TRBJ2-2; TRBD2 is a possible D gene (5 bases). This CDR3 has 14 residues. Germline V gene lookup returns CDR1 SGHRS and CDR2 YFSETQ. The germline V and J ends were trimmed by 5 bases and 2 bases, with 10 bases remaining between them. The chain's CDR3 is CASREAINTGELFF. The DNA of the CDR3 is TGCGCCAGCAGGGAGGCAATCAACACCGGGGAGCTGTTTTTT.

The J gene is TRBJ1-1, the V gene TRBV4-1; no firm D call. V was clipped by 3 bases and J by 6 bases, with 23 bases between them. The CDR3 totals 17 residues. Germline V gene data show CDR1 as MGHRA and CDR2 as YSYEKL. This chain's CDR3 is CASSHQENFLGDAEAFF. CDR3 nucleotides: TGCGCCAGCAGCCATCAGGAGAACTTCTTAGGTGACGCTGAAGCTTTCTTT.

This clonotype was counted at least ten times. The chain uses TRBV10-3 and TRBJ1-6, with no clear D. The CDR3 covers 13 residues. Trimming took off 10 bases at V and 5 bases at J, with 12 bases between the two ends. Per the germline V gene, CDR1 is ENHRY and CDR2 is SYGVKD. In DNA, the CDR3 is TGTGCCACCACGGGAGAGGATAATTCACCCCTCCACTTT. Translated: CATTGEDNSPLHF.

This clonotype has just a few counts. The rearrangement links TRBV3-1 to TRBJ2-5; D is unresolved. Germline CDR1 is LGHDT and CDR2 is YNNKEL (reference sequence). The ends were cut back, 0 bases at V and 8 bases at J, with 13 bases in the middle. This CDR3 is built from 14 residues. CDR3 bases: TGTGCCAGCAGCCAAGATTTCACCCCAGGAACCCAGTACTTC. It encodes CASSQDFTPGTQYF.

This clonotype was counted at least ten times. J is TRBJ1-3 and V is TRBV5-4; maybe TRBD1 (5 bases). CDR3 length equals 15 residues. V was clipped by 0 bases and J by 3 bases, with 10 bases between them. Germline V gives CDR1 SGHNT, CDR2 YYREEE (reference sequence). This CDR3 is CASSLGGASGNTIYF. The CDR3 DNA follows: TGTGCCAGCAGCTTGGGGGGCGCGAGTGGAAACACCATATATTTT.

This clonotype was picked up a small number of times. This chain connects TRBV7-9 to TRBJ1-1, with D unclear. V lost 5 bases and J lost 3, with 4 bases in between. Germline values: CDR1 SEHNR, CDR2 FQNEAQ (reference sequence). The CDR3 is 11 residues long. CDR3 nucleotides: TGTGCCAGCAGCCTGGACACTGAAGCTTTCTTT. Protein: CASSLDTEAFF.

This chain uses TRBV5-1 with TRBJ2-1; 7 positions agree with TRBD2. This CDR3 contains 13 residues. Germline V gene sequence: CDR1 SGHRS, CDR2 YFSETQ. V lost 5 bases and J lost 3; bases outside the gene matches: 2. In nucleotides, the CDR3 is TGCGCCAGCAGGTCGGGGGGCTACAATGAGCAGTTCTTC. Its protein product is CASRSGGYNEQFF. The variable domain in full, completed from reference TRBV5-1 and TRBJ2-1, reads KAGVTQTPRYLIKTRGQQVTLSCSPISGHRSVSWYQQTPGQGLQFLFEYFSETQRNKGNFPGRFSGRQFSNSRSEMNVSTLELGDSALYLCASRSGGYNEQFFGPGTRLTVL.

This clonotype was seen repeatedly, ten times or more. The chain employs TRBV27 and TRBJ1-1; possibly TRBD1 for D (6 bases). Germline V lookup: CDR1 MNHEY, CDR2 SMNVEV (reference sequence). The CDR3 is 13 residues long. Trimming pared 6 bases from V and 8 bases from J, leaving 16 bases between. The chain's CDR3 is CASRLRGAAEAFF. CDR3 bases: TGTGCCAGCAGACTAAGGGGGGCTGCCGAAGCTTTCTTT.

This clonotype has more than one count but fewer than ten. The V gene is TRBV20-1, the J gene TRBJ2-3; TRBD2 aligns across 11 bases. The CDR3 length is 17 residues. Trimming took 3 bases from V and 2 from J; bases not matched to a gene: 10. Germline assignment: CDR1 DFQATT and CDR2 SNEGSKA (reference sequence). CDR3 region: CSASGVLAGGSTDTQYF. In DNA form, the CDR3 reads TGCAGTGCTAGTGGGGTTCTAGCGGGGGGATCCACAGATACGCAGTATTTT.

This clonotype has at least ten counts. The chain joins TRBV11-2 to TRBJ2-1; 8 positions agree with TRBD1. Germline V gene lookup returns CDR1 SGHAT and CDR2 FQNNGV. CDR3 length equals 15 residues. V gave up 3 bases and J gave up 4 bases; unmatched junction bases: 5. The CDR3 bases are TGTGCCAGCAGCTTCGCAGGGGGCGCTTACAATGAGCAGTTCTTC. Translated: CASSFAGGAYNEQFF.

The chain carries TRBV18 and TRBJ1-1; possibly TRBD1 for D (5 bases). The CDR3 is made up of 16 amino acids. The V end was cut by 1 base, the J end by 1 base, with 13 bases between. The V gene's germline CDR1 is KGHSH and CDR2 LQKENI. This CDR3 reads CASSPRGGATNTEAFF. CDR3 DNA: TGTGCCAGCTCACCACGGGGAGGGGCCACGAACACTGAAGCTTTCTTT.

In its sample, this clonotype was seen many times. The chain joins TRBV12-2 to TRBJ1-2; the D call in the table, TRBD1, was not verified against the DNA. TRBV12-2 is a known pseudogene. The CDR3 length is 13 residues. The CDR3 DNA is TGTGCACCTCGGGGACCGCGAGTCTATGGCTACACCTTC. Protein: CAPRGPRVYGYTF.

The sample holds many counts of this clonotype. The rearrangement links TRBV28 to TRBJ1-2; TRBD1 aligns across 8 bases. V dropped 0 bases and J dropped 1; count of bases not matched to a gene: 7. Germline CDR1 reads MDHEN; CDR2 reads SYDVKM. The CDR3 consists of 17 residues. CDR3 coding DNA: TGTGCCAGCAGTTTATGGGACAGGGTGTCCGATAACTATGGCTACACCTTC. Translation: CASSLWDRVSDNYGYTF.

This sequence joins TRBV11-3 and TRBJ2-3; D possibly corresponds to TRBD1 (5 bases). V lost 4 bases and J 8 bases, leaving 13 bases between the germline ends. The CDR3 has 13 residues. From germline, CDR1 is SGHNT and CDR2 YENEEA. CDR3 in amino acids: CASSSDGRGTQYF. The CDR3 DNA reads TGTGCCAGCAGCTCCGACGGAAGGGGTACGCAGTATTTT. Full variable domain (missing parts from reference TRBV11-3 and TRBJ2-3): EAGVVQSPRYKIIEKKQPVAFWCNPISGHNTLYWYLQNLGQGPELLIRYENEEAVDDSQLPKDRFSAERLKGVDSTLKIQPAELGDSAVYLCASSSDGRGTQYFGPGTRLTVL.

This clonotype was seen repeatedly, ten times or more. This rearrangement joins TRBV7-9 to TRBJ2-1; D remains unclear. Germline lookup yields CDR1 SEHNR and CDR2 FQNEAQ (reference sequence). Trimming removed 1 base from V and 10 bases from J, with 11 bases in between. CDR3 size: 13 residues. The CDR3: CASSLGGLSEQFF. In DNA, the CDR3 is TGTGCCAGCAGCTTAGGTGGGTTGTCAGAGCAGTTCTTC.

This clonotype was observed at least ten times. The V and J genes are TRBV2 and TRBJ1-1; the match to TRBD1 covers 7 bases. The V and J ends lost 9 bases and 5 bases, in that order; junction bases with no gene match: 9. This CDR3 has 13 amino acids. Germline CDR1 is SNHLY and CDR2 is FYNNEI. The CDR3 DNA reads TGTGCCAGTGGGGGACAGACATATACTGAAGCTTTCTTT. Amino acid sequence: CASGGQTYTEAFF.